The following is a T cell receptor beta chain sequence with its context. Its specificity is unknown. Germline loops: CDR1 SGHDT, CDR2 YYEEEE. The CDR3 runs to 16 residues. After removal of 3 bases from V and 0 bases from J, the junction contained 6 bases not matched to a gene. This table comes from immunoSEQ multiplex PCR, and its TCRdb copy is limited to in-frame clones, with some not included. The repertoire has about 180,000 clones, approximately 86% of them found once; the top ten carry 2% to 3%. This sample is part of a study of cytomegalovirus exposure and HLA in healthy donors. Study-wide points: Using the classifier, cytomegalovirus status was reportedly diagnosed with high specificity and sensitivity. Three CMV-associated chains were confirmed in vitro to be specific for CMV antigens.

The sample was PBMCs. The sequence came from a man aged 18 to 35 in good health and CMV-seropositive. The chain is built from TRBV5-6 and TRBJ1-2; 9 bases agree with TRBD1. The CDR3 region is CASSSGTGLTNYGYTF. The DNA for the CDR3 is TGTGCCAGCAGCTCCGGGACAGGGTTGACTAACTATGGCTACACCTTC. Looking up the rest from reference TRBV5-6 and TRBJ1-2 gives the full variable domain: DAGVTQSPTHLIKTRGQQVTLRCSPKSGHDTVSWYQQALGQGPQFIFQYYEEEERQRGNFPDRFSGHQFPNYSSELNVNALLLGDSALYLCASSSGTGLTNYGYTFGSGTRLTVV.